This TCR beta chain was sequenced in a study of blood T cell repertoires in COVID-19. CDR3 length: 16 residues. V lost 7 bases, J lost 5 bases, and 22 bases lay in between. Germline-derived CDR1 and CDR2 are KGHDR and SFDVKD. Study processing details: Reference gene primer amplification yielded estimated nucleated cell counts. Libraries were prepared by immunoSEQ multiplex PCR; TCRdb keeps only in-frame clonotypes and omits some of them. V and J calls and clone size are given by that table; D and trimming were obtained from the DNA. The table has around 220,000 clones, roughly 80% seen once. The sequencing input was peripheral blood. This clonotype originated in a woman aged 80 or over with COVID-19, enrolled during active disease. V is TRBV24-1 and J is TRBJ1-2, with D perhaps matching TRBD1 (6 bases). Written as DNA, the CDR3 is TGTGCCACCAGCTCCATACAGGGACTACCTCCTTATGGCTACACCTTC. This encodes CATSSIQGLPPYGYTF.